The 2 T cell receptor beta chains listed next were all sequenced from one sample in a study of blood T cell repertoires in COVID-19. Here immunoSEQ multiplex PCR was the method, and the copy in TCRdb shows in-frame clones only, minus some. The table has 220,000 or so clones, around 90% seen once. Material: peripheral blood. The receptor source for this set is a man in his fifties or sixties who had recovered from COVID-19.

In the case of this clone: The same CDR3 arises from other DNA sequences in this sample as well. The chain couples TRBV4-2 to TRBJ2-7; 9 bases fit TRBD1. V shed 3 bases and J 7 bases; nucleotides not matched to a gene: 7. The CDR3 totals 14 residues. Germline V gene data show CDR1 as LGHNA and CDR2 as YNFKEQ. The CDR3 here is CASSQVGQGGEQYF. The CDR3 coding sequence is TGTGCCAGCAGCCAGGTGGGACAGGGAGGGGAGCAGTACTTC.

DNA of the CDR3: TGTGCCAGCTCACTTCTGTTAGCGGAGCACACCGGGGAGCTGTTTTTT. Encoded protein: CASSLLLAEHTGELFF. The J gene is TRBJ2-2, the V gene TRBV18; D is perhaps TRBD2 (6 bases). Germline lookup yields CDR1 KGHSH and CDR2 LQKENI. Trimming removed 4 bases from V and 3 bases from J, with 15 bases in between. The CDR3 has 16 amino acids.